The rows below give T cell receptor beta chains drawn from one sample of a study of radiotherapy plus CTLA-4 blockade in lung cancer. Assay: immunoSEQ multiplex PCR; the TCRdb copy retains only in-frame clones and omits some. The data contain 35,000 to 45,000 clones, more than 70% of them singletons. Sequenced material: peripheral blood, taken from a patient treated with radiotherapy plus ipilimumab. The receptors were sampled from a human donor with non-small cell lung cancer whose response to radiotherapy plus ipilimumab could not be evaluated. The CDR3 runs from the conserved cysteine through the conserved F or W. The order of the fields is D gene, V gene, clone size, J gene, CDR3 DNA, CDR3 protein. A D gene is named only where the DNA matches it firmly. Size values are once, few and many counts, or a class for expanded clones, and some rows have none.

D gene: .; V gene: TRBV6-5; clone size: .; J gene: TRBJ2-7; CDR3 DNA: TGTGCCAGCAGTTATCTGGCCCGCCCCTACGAGCAGTACTTC; CDR3 protein: CASSYLARPYEQYF
D gene: .; V gene: TRBV7-9; clone size: .; J gene: TRBJ1-2; CDR3 DNA: TGTGCCAGCAGCTTGGGGGTTGGACAGAACTATGGCTACACCTTC; CDR3 protein: CASSLGVGQNYGYTF
D gene: .; V gene: TRBV5-5; clone size: .; J gene: TRBJ1-1; CDR3 DNA: TGTGCCAGCACCCTCGAGGGGGACACTGAAGCTTTCTTT; CDR3 protein: CASTLEGDTEAFF
D gene: TRBD2; V gene: TRBV7-2; clone size: .; J gene: TRBJ2-5; CDR3 DNA: TGTGCCAGCAGCTTAGCGCTAGCGGGTCAAGAGACCCAGTACTTC; CDR3 protein: CASSLALAGQETQYF
D gene: .; V gene: TRBV2; clone size: .; J gene: TRBJ1-2; CDR3 DNA: TGTGCCAGCAGTGAAGGACAGAACTATGGCTACACCTTC; CDR3 protein: CASSEGQNYGYTF
D gene: .; V gene: TRBV6-5; clone size: few; J gene: TRBJ1-1; CDR3 DNA: TGTGCCAGCAGTTACTCGAGGGTGGGTACTGAAGCTTTCTTT; CDR3 protein: CASSYSRVGTEAFF
D gene: .; V gene: TRBV7-9; clone size: .; J gene: TRBJ2-7; CDR3 DNA: TGTGCCAGCAGCCGAAAGGGCGAGGGTGCCTACGAGCAGTACTTC; CDR3 protein: CASSRKGEGAYEQYF
D gene: TRBD1; V gene: TRBV4-3; clone size: .; J gene: TRBJ2-7; CDR3 DNA: TGCGCCAGCAGCCACCACGGGACAGGGTCCTACGAGCAGTACTTC; CDR3 protein: CASSHHGTGSYEQYF
D gene: .; V gene: TRBV28; clone size: .; J gene: TRBJ1-4; CDR3 DNA: TGTGCCAGCAGTTCTCTGGGGGCGGCTAATGAAAAACTGTTTTTT; CDR3 protein: CASSSLGAANEKLFF
D gene: .; V gene: TRBV29-1; clone size: .; J gene: TRBJ1-1; CDR3 DNA: TGCAGCGTTTTCTCCGGACTCATGAACACTGAAGCTTTCTTT; CDR3 protein: CSVFSGLMNTEAFF
D gene: .; V gene: TRBV7-2; clone size: .; J gene: TRBJ2-2; CDR3 DNA: TGTGCCAGCCAACTCACCGGGGAGCTGTTTTTT; CDR3 protein: CASQLTGELFF
D gene: TRBD2; V gene: TRBV7-3; clone size: .; J gene: TRBJ2-1; CDR3 DNA: TGTGCCAGCAGCCCCAGGCTAGCGGGTTACAATGAGCAGTTCTTC; CDR3 protein: CASSPRLAGYNEQFF
D gene: .; V gene: TRBV18; clone size: .; J gene: TRBJ2-3; CDR3 DNA: TGTGCCAGCTCACCCGAGTCAACAGATACGCAGTATTTT; CDR3 protein: CASSPESTDTQYF
D gene: .; V gene: TRBV10-3; clone size: .; J gene: TRBJ1-2; CDR3 DNA: TGTGCCATCTCCCCCGACGAGGGTGAAGGCTACACCTTC; CDR3 protein: CAISPDEGEGYTF
D gene: TRBD1; V gene: TRBV4-1; clone size: .; J gene: TRBJ2-7; CDR3 DNA: TGCGCCAGCAGCCACCCCGTTTCAGGGGTGAAGGGGGCATCCTACGAGCAGTACTTC; CDR3 protein: CASSHPVSGVKGASYEQYF
D gene: .; V gene: TRBV9; clone size: .; J gene: TRBJ2-1; CDR3 DNA: TGTGCCAGCAGCCTGCGGGGGCGGTCTTCCAATGAGCAGTTCTTC; CDR3 protein: CASSLRGRSSNEQFF
D gene: TRBD1; V gene: TRBV7-3; clone size: .; J gene: TRBJ2-6; CDR3 DNA: TGTGCCAGCAGCTCGACAGGGGGCTCTGGGGCCAACGTCCTGACTTTC; CDR3 protein: CASSSTGGSGANVLTF
D gene: TRBD1; V gene: TRBV19; clone size: .; J gene: TRBJ1-2; CDR3 DNA: TGTGCCAGCCGCACCTCAGGGGGTAATTATGGCTACACCTTC; CDR3 protein: CASRTSGGNYGYTF
D gene: TRBD2; V gene: TRBV7-6; clone size: .; J gene: TRBJ2-3; CDR3 DNA: TGTGCCAGCAGCTTAGTGACTAGCGGACCCACTAGCACAGATACGCAGTATTTT; CDR3 protein: CASSLVTSGPTSTDTQYF
D gene: TRBD2; V gene: TRBV4-2; clone size: .; J gene: TRBJ2-3; CDR3 DNA: TGTGCCAGCAGCGGTCAGCGGGACACAGATACGCAGTATTTT; CDR3 protein: CASSGQRDTDTQYF
D gene: .; V gene: TRBV4-3; clone size: .; J gene: TRBJ1-3; CDR3 DNA: TGCGCCAGCAGCCAAGGCGGAGGAAACACCATATATTTT; CDR3 protein: CASSQGGGNTIYF
D gene: .; V gene: TRBV30; clone size: .; J gene: TRBJ2-5; CDR3 DNA: TGTGCCTGGAGTGAGTACGCGCTGGGAGAGCAGTACTTC; CDR3 protein: CAWSEYALGEQYF
D gene: .; V gene: TRBV5-1; clone size: .; J gene: TRBJ2-5; CDR3 DNA: TGCGCCAGCAGCTCGCCGAAACAGTTCCAAGAGACCCAGTACTTC; CDR3 protein: CASSSPKQFQETQYF
D gene: TRBD1; V gene: TRBV14; clone size: .; J gene: TRBJ2-3; CDR3 DNA: TGTGCCAGCAGCCAAGGGTACGGGACAGCAGATACGCAGTATTTT; CDR3 protein: CASSQGYGTADTQYF
D gene: .; V gene: TRBV4-3; clone size: .; J gene: TRBJ2-6; CDR3 DNA: TGCGCCAGCAGCTCTAGAAATGGACGGGACTCTGGGGCCAACGTCCTGACTTTC; CDR3 protein: CASSSRNGRDSGANVLTF
D gene: TRBD1; V gene: TRBV12-5; clone size: .; J gene: TRBJ2-1; CDR3 DNA: TGTGCTAGTGGAACGGGACAGTTAAAAGGCAATGAGCAGTTCTTC; CDR3 protein: CASGTGQLKGNEQFF
D gene: .; V gene: TRBV27; clone size: .; J gene: TRBJ1-2; CDR3 DNA: TGTGCCAGCAGCTCACAGTCAGCTAACTATGGCTACACCTTC; CDR3 protein: CASSSQSANYGYTF
D gene: .; V gene: TRBV5-1; clone size: .; J gene: TRBJ2-7; CDR3 DNA: TGCGCCAGCTCCCCGACTCCAAACTACGAGCAGTACTTC; CDR3 protein: CASSPTPNYEQYF
D gene: .; V gene: TRBV4-3; clone size: .; J gene: TRBJ2-3; CDR3 DNA: TGCGCCAGCAGCCAAGCCGGACAGTTCGGGCTTGATACGCAGTATTTT; CDR3 protein: CASSQAGQFGLDTQYF
D gene: TRBD1; V gene: TRBV7-2; clone size: .; J gene: TRBJ1-5; CDR3 DNA: TGTGCCAGCAGTCAATCCAAGGGCCAGGGGGGATCGGATCAGCCCCAGCATTTT; CDR3 protein: CASSQSKGQGGSDQPQHF
D gene: .; V gene: TRBV7-3; clone size: .; J gene: TRBJ2-7; CDR3 DNA: TGTGCCAGCAGCCGGGACTTCCCCTACGAGCAGTACTTC; CDR3 protein: CASSRDFPYEQYF
D gene: .; V gene: TRBV29-1; clone size: .; J gene: TRBJ2-7; CDR3 DNA: TGCAGCGTTGAAGATAGCTACGAGCAGTACTTC; CDR3 protein: CSVEDSYEQYF
D gene: .; V gene: TRBV6-1; clone size: .; J gene: TRBJ1-1; CDR3 DNA: TGTGCCAGCAGTTCCCGGGATTTGGTAAACACTGAAGCTTTCTTT; CDR3 protein: CASSSRDLVNTEAFF
D gene: .; V gene: TRBV6-5; clone size: few; J gene: TRBJ1-1; CDR3 DNA: TGTGCCAGCAGTTCAACAGGCAACACTGAAGCTTTCTTT; CDR3 protein: CASSSTGNTEAFF